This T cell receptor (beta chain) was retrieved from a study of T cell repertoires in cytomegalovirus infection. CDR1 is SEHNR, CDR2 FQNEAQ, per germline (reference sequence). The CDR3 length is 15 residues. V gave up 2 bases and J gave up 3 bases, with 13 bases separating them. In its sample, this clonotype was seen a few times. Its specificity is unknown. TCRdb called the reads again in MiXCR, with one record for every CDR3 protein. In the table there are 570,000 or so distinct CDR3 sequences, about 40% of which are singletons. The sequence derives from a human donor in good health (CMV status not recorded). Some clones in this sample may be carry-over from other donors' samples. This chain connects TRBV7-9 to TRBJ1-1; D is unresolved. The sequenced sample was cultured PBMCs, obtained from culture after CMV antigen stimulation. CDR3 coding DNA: TGTGCCAGCAGCTTATTGGGTGGGAGGGACACTGAAGCTTTCTTT. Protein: CASSLLGGRDTEAFF.